This TCR beta chain came from a study of T cell repertoires in cytomegalovirus infection. MiXCR was run by TCRdb on the reads, yielding one entry per CDR3 protein. This sample yields 200,000 to 300,000 distinct CDR3 sequences, of which more than 9% are seen a single time; about 1.5% belongs to the top ten. Study-level results: Summed frequency of shared TCR beta families picked out CMV carriers who also had the relevant HLA.

For this clonotype: What it recognizes is unknown.

V lost 3 bases to trimming and J lost 0 bases, with 8 bases between them. The CDR3 length is 14 residues. V and J are TRBV12-3 or TRBV12-4 and TRBJ1-2, with unresolved D. The TCR originated in a human donor in good health (CMV status not recorded). Some clones in this sample may be carry-over from other donors' samples. The sequenced sample was PBMCs. CDR3 bases: TGTGCCAGCAGTTTCCGACAAGCTAACTATGGCTACACCTTC. Translating gives CASSFRQANYGYTF.